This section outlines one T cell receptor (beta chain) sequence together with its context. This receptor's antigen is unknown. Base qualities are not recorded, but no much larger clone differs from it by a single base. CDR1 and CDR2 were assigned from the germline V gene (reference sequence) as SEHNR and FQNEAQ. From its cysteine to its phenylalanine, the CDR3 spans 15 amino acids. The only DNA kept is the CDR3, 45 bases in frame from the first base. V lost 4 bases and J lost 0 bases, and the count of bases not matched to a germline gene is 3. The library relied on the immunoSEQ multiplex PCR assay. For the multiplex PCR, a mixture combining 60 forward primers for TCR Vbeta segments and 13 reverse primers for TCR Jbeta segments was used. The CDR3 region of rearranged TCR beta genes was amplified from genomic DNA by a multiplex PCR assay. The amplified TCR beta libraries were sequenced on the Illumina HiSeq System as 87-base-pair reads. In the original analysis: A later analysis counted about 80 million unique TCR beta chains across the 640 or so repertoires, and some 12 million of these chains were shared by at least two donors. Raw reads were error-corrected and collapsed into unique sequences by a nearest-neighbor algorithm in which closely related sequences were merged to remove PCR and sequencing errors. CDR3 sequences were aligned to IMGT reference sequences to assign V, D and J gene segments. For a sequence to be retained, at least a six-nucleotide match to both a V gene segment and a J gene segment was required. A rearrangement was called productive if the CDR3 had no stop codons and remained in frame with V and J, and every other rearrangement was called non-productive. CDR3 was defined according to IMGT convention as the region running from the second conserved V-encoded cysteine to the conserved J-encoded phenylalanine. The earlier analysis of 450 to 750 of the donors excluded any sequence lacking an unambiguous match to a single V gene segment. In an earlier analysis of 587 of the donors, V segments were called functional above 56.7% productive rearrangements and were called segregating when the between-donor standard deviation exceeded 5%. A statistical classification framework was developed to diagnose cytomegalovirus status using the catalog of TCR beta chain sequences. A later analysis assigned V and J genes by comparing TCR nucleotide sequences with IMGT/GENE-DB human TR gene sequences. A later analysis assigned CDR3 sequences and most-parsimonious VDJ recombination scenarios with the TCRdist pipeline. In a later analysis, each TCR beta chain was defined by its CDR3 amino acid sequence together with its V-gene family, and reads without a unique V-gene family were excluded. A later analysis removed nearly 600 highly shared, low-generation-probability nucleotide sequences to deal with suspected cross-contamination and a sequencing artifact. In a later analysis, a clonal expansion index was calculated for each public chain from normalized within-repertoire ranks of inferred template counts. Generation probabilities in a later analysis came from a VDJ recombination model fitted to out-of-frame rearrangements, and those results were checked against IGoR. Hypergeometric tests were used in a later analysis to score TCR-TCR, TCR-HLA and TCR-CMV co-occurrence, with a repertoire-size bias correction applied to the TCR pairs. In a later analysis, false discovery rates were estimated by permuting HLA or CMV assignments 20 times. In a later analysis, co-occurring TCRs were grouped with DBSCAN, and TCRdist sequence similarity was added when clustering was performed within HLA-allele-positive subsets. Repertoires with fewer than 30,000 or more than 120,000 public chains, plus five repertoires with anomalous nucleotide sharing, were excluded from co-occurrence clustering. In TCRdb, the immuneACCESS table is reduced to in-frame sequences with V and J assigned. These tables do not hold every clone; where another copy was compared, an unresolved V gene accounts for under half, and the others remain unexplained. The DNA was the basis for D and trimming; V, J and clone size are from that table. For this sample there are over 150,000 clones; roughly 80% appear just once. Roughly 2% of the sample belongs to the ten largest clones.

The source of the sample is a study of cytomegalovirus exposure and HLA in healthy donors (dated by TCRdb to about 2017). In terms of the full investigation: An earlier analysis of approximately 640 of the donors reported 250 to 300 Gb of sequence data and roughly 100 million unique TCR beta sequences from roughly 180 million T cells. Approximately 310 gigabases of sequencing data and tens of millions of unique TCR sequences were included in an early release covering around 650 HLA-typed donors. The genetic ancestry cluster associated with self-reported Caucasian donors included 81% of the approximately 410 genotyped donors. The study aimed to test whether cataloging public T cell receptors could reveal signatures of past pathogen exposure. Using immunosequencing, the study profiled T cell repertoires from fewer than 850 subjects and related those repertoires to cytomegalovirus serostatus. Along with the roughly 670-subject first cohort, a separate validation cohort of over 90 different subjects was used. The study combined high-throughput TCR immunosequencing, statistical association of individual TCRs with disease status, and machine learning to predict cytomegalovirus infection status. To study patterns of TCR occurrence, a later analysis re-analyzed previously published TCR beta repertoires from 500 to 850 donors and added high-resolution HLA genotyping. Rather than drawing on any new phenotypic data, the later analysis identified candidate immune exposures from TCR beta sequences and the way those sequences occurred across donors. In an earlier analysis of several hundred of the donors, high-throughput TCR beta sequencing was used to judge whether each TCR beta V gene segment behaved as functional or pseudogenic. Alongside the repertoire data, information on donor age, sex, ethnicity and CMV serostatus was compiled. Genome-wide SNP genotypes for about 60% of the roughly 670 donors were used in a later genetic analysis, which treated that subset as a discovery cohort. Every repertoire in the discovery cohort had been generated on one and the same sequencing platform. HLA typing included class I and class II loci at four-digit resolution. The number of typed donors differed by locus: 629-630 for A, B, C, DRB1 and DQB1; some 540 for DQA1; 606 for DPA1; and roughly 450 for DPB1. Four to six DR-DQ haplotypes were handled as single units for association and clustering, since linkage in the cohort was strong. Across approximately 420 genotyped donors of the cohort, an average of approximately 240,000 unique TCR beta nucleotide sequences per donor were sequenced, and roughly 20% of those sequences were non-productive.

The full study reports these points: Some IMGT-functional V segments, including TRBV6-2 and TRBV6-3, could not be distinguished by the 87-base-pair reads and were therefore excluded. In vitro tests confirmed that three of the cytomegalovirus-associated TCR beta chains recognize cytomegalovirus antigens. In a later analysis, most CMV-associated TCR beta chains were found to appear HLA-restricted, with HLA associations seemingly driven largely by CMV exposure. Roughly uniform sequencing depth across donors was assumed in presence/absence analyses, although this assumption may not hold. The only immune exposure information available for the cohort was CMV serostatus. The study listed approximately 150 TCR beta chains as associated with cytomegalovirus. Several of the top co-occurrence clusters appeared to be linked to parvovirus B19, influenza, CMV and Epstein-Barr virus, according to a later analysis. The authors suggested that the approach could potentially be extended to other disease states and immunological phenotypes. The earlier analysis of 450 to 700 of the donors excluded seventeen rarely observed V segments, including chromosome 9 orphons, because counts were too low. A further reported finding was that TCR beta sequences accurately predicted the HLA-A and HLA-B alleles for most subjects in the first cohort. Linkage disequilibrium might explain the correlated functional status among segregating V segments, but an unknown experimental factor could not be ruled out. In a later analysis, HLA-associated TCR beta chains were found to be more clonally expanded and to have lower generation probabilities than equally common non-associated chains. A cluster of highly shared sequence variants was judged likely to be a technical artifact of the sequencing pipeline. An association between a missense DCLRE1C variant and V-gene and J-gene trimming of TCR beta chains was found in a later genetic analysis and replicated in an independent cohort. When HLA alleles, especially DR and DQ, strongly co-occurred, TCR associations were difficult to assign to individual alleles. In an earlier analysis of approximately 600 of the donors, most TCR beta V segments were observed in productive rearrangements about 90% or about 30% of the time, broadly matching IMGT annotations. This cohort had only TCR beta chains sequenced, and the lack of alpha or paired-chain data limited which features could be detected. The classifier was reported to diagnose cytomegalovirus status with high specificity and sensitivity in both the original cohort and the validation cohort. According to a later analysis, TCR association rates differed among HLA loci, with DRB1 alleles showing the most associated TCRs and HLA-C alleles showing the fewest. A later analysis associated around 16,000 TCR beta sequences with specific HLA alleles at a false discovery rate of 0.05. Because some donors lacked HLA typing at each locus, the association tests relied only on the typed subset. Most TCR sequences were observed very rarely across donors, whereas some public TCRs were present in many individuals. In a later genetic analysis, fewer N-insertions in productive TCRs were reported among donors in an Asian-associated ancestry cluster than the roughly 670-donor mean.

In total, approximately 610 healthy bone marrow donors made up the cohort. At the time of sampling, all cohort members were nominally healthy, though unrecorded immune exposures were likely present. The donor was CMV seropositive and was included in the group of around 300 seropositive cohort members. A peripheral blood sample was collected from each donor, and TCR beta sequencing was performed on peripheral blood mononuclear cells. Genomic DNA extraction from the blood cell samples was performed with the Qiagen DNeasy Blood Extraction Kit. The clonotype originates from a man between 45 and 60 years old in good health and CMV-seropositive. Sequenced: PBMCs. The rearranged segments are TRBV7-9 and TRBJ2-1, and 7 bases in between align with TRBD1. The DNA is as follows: TGTGCCAGCAGCTCGGGACAGACCTCCTACAATGAGCAGTTCTTC. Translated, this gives CASSSGQTSYNEQFF.